This section outlines one T cell receptor beta chain sequence together with its context. This record comes from a study of blood T cell repertoires in COVID-19. For the study at large: The origin of the acute and convalescent COVID-19 samples was the United States, Italy and Spain. In each case, the material was cDNA or gDNA derived from T cells, B-cell-depleted T cells, or PBMCs.

TCRdb keeps only in-frame clones here, not all; method: immunoSEQ multiplex PCR. The data show under 200,000 clones, 82% seen once. Categorization into cohorts depended on clinical history that participants reported. Cohort 3 donors were reported recovered after two negative PCRs, clearance, or symptom resolution. Input material: PBMCs or T cells enriched from blood (not recorded which). The receptor was isolated from a man over 45 who had recovered from COVID-19.

This CDR3 is CASSIGLQGLKNEQYF. As DNA, the CDR3 is TGTGCCAGTAGTATCGGTCTGCAGGGGCTCAAGAACGAGCAGTACTTC. This chain uses TRBV19 with TRBJ2-7; D possibly corresponds to TRBD1 (6 bases). Germline V gene data show CDR1 as LNHDA and CDR2 as SQIVND (reference sequence). The CDR3 is made up of 16 amino acids. The germline V and J ends were trimmed by 3 bases and 5 bases, with 20 bases remaining between them.